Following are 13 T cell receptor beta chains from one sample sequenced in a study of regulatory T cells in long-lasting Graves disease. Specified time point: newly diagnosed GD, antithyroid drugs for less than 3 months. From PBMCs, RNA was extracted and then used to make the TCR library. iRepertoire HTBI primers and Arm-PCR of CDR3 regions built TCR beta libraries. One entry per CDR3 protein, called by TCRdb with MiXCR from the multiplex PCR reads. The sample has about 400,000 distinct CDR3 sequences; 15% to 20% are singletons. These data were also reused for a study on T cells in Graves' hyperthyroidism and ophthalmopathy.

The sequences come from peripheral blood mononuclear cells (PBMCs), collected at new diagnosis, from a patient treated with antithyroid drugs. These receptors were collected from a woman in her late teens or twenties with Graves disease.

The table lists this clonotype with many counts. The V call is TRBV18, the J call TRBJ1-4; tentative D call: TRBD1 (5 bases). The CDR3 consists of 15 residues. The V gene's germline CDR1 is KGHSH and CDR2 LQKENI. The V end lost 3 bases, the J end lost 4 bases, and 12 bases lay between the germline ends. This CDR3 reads CASSPPGLRNEKLFF. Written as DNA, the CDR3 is TGTGCCAGCTCACCCCCGGGACTGCGTAATGAAAAACTGTTTTTT.

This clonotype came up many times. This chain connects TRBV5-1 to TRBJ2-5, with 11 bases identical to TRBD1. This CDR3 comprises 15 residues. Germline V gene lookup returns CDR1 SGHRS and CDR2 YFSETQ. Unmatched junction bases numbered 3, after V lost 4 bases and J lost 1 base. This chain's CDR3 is CASSGTGGLQETQYF. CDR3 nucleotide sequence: TGCGCCAGCAGCGGGACAGGGGGGCTCCAAGAGACCCAGTACTTC. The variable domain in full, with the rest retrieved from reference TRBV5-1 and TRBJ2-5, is KAGVTQTPRYLIKTRGQQVTLSCSPISGHRSVSWYQQTPGQGLQFLFEYFSETQRNKGNFPGRFSGRQFSNSRSEMNVSTLELGDSALYLCASSGTGGLQETQYFGPGTRLLVL.

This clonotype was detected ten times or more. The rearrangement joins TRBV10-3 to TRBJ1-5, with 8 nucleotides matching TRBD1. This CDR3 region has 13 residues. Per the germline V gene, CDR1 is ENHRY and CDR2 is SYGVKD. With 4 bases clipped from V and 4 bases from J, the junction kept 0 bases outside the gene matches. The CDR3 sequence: CAISGTGNQPQHF. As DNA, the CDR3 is TGTGCCATCAGTGGGACAGGGAATCAGCCCCAGCATTTT.

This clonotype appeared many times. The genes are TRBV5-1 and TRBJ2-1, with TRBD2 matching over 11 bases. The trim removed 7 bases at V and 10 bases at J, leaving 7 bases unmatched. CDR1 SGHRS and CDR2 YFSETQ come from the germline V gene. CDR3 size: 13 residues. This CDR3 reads CASYSGGAREQFF. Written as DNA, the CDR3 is TGCGCCAGCTATAGCGGGGGGGCGCGGGAGCAGTTCTTC.

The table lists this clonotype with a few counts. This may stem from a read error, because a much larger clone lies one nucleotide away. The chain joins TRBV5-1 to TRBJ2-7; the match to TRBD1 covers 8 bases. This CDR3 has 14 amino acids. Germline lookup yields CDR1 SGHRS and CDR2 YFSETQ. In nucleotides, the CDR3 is TGCGCCAGCAGCACGACAGGACAGGGCTACGAGCAGTGCTTC. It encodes CASSTTGQGYEQCF.

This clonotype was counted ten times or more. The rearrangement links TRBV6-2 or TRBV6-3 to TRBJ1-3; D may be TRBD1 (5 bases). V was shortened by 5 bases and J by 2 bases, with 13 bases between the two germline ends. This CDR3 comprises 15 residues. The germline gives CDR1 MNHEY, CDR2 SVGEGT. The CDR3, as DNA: TGTGCCAGCAGTGGAGGGGCTGCACCTGGAAACACCATATATTTT. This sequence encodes CASSGGAAPGNTIYF.

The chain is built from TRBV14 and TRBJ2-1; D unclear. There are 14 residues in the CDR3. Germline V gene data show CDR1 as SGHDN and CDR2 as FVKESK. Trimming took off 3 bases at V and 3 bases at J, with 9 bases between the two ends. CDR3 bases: TGTGCCAGCAGCCAGGTAGACGGCTACAATGAGCAGTTCTTC. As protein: CASSQVDGYNEQFF.

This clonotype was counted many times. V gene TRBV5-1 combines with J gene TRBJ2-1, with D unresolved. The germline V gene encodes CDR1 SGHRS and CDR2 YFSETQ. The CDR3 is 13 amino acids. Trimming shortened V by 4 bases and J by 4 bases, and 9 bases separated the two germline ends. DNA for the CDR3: TGCGCCAGCAGCCTGGACGTTTACAATGAGCAGTTCTTC. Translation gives CASSLDVYNEQFF.

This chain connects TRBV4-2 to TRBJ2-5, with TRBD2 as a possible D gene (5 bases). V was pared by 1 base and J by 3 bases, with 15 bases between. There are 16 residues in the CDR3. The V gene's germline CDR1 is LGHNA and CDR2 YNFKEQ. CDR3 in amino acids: CASSQGRRRGEETQYF. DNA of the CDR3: TGTGCCAGCAGCCAAGGTCGGCGACGGGGAGAAGAGACCCAGTACTTC.

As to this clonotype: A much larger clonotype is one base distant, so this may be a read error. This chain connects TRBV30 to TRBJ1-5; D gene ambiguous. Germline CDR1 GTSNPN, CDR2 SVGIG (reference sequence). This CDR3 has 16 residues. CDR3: CAWSVGTTYSNQPRHF. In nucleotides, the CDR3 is TGTGCCTGGAGCGTTGGAACTACGTATAGCAATCAGCCCCGGCATTTT.

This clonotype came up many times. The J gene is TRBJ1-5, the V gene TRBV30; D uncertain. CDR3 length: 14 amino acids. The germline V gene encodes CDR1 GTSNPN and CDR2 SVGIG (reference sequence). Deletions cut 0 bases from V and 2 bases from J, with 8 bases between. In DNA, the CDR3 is TGTGCCTGGAGTGTCTTAATCGGCAATCAGCCCCAGCATTTT. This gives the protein CAWSVLIGNQPQHF.

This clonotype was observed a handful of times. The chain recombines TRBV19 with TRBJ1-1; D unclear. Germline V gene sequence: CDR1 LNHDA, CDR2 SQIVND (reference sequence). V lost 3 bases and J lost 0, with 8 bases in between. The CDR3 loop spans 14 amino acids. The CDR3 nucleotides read TGTGCCAGTAGTATTACTGGGCTGAACACTGAAGCTTTCTTT. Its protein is CASSITGLNTEAFF.

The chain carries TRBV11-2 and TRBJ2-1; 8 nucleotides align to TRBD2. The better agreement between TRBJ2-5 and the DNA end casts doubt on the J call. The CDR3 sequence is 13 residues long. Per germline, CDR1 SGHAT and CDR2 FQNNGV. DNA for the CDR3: TGTGCCAGCATTCCCGAGCGGGGGGAGACCCAGTACTTC. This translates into CASIPERGETQYF.